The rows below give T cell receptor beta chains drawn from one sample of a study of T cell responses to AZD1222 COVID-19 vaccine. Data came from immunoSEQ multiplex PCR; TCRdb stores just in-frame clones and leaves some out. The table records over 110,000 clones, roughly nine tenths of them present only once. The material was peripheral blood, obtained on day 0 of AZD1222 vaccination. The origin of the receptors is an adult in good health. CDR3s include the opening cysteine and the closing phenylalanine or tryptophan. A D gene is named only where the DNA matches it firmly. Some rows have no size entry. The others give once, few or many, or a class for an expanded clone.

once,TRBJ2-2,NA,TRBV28,CASSSGVLDTGELFF,TGTGCCAGCAGTTCCGGGGTTTTGGACACCGGGGAGCTGTTTTTT
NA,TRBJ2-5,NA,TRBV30,CAWRTPGGETQYF,TGTGCCTGGAGGACTCCCGGGGGAGAGACCCAGTACTTC
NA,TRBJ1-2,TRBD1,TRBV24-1,CATSERTGTGNYGYTF,TGTGCCACCAGTGAGCGAACCGGGACAGGGAACTATGGCTACACCTTC
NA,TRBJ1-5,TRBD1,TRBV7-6,CASSLTQGLNQPQHF,TGTGCCAGCAGCCTCACACAGGGGCTCAATCAGCCCCAGCATTTT
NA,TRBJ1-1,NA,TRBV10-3,CAISSQGPEAFF,TGTGCCATCAGCTCACAGGGCCCTGAAGCTTTCTTT
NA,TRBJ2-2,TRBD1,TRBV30,CAWSVTGANTGELFF,TGTGCCTGGAGTGTTACAGGGGCGAACACCGGGGAGCTGTTTTTT
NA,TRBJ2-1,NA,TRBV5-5,CASSFPGLPYNEQFF,TGTGCCAGCAGCTTTCCGGGACTCCCCTACAATGAGCAGTTCTTC
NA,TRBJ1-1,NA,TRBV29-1,CSAQADSTEAFF,TGCAGCGCCCAAGCGGATTCTACTGAAGCTTTCTTT
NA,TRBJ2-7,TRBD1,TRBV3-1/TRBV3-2,CASSLRDRTYEQYF,TGTGCCAGCAGCCTCCGGGACAGGACCTACGAGCAGTACTTC
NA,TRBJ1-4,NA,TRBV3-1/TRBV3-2,CASSLSGESEKLFF,TGTGCCAGCAGCCTCTCTGGGGAAAGCGAAAAACTGTTTTTT
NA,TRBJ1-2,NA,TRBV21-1,CASFYRGVQNYGYTF,TGTGCCAGCTTCTACAGGGGAGTTCAGAACTATGGCTACACCTTC
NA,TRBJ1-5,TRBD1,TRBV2,CASSFGWATGDGEAQHF,TGTGCCAGCAGTTTCGGCTGGGCGACAGGGGACGGGGAGGCCCAGCATTTT
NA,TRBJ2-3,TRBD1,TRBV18,CASSPTGSADTQYF,TGTGCCAGCTCACCGACAGGGAGCGCAGATACGCAGTATTTT
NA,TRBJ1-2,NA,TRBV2,CASSEGVLGYGYTF,TGTGCCAGCAGTGAGGGGGTACTAGGGTATGGCTACACCTTC
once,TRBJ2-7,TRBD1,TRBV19,CASSIPRRQGKNYEQYF,TGTGCCAGTAGTATCCCCAGAAGACAGGGTAAAAACTACGAGCAGTACTTC
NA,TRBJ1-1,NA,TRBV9,CASSVGPAGENPLF,TGTGCCAGCAGCGTAGGTCCGGCGGGAGAGAACCCTTTGTTT
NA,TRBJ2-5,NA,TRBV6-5,CASRKGGAETQYF,TGTGCCAGCAGAAAGGGGGGAGCAGAGACCCAGTACTTC
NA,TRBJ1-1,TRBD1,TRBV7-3,CASSSRQGSFQAFF,TGTGCCAGCAGCTCGAGACAGGGTTCCTTCCAAGCTTTCTTT
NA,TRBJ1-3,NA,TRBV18,CASSASGVASGNTIYF,TGTGCCAGCTCAGCGTCAGGGGTAGCCTCTGGAAACACCATATATTTT
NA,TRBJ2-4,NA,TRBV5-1,CASHYLAGGKNIQYF,TGCGCCAGCCATTACCTGGCGGGTGGCAAAAACATTCAGTACTTC
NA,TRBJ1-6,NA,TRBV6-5,CASSYTDSVNSPLHF,TGTGCCAGCAGTTACACCGACAGTGTGAATTCACCCCTCCACTTT
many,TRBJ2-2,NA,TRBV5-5,CASSLVWPTGELFF,TGTGCCAGCAGCTTGGTGTGGCCCACCGGGGAGCTGTTTTTT
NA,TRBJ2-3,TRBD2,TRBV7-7,CASSELRAGGTDTQYF,TGTGCCAGCAGCGAGCTACGAGCGGGGGGCACAGATACGCAGTATTTT
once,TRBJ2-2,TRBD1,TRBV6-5,CASRGQGTNTGELFF,TGTGCCAGCAGGGGACAGGGCACGAACACCGGGGAGCTGTTTTTT
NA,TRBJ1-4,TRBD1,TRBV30,CAWSGAPLTRGLGKLFF,TGTGCCTGGAGTGGCGCGCCCTTGACCAGGGGGCTCGGAAAACTGTTTTTT
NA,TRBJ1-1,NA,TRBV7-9,CASSLVDEAFF,TGTGCCAGCAGCTTAGTGGATGAAGCTTTCTTT
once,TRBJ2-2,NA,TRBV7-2,CASSPWLLNTGELFF,TGTGCCAGCAGCCCGTGGCTTCTAAACACCGGGGAGCTGTTTTTT
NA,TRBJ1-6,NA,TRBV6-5,CATLSGPYNSPLHF,TGTGCCACCCTCTCCGGGCCCTATAATTCACCCCTCCACTTT
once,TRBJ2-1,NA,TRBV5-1,CASSLREPQDEQFF,TGCGCCAGCAGCTTGCGGGAACCTCAGGATGAGCAGTTCTTC
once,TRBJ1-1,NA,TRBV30,CAWRRSMNTEAFF,TGTGCCTGGAGACGGTCCATGAACACTGAAGCTTTCTTT
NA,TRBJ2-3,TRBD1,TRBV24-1,CATSDSIPGQVDTQYF,TGTGCCACCAGTGATTCCATTCCGGGACAGGTAGATACGCAGTATTTT
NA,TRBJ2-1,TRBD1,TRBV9,CASSAGTGVNEQFF,TGTGCCAGCAGCGCTGGGACAGGAGTCAATGAGCAGTTCTTC
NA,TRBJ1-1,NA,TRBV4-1,CASSQDSGLNAEAFF,TGCGCCAGCAGCCAAGATTCCGGTCTGAACGCTGAAGCTTTCTTT
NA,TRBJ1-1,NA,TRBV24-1,CATSDGGGRAFF,TGTGCCACCAGTGACGGCGGGGGAAGGGCTTTCTTT
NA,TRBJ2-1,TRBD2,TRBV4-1,CASSRWVTTGTISYNEQFF,TGCGCCAGCAGCCGGTGGGTAACTACCGGGACTATCTCCTACAATGAGCAGTTCTTC
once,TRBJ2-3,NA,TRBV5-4,CASSGNGQLSTDTQYF,TGTGCCAGCAGCGGTAATGGACAGCTGAGCACAGATACGCAGTATTTT